This entry lists 26 T cell receptor beta chains sequenced from one sample in a study of CD8+ T cells in alopecia areata. TCR sequencing used cDNA made by reverse transcription of extracted RNA. TCRdb's table, derived via immunoSEQ multiplex PCR, lists solely in-frame clones and lacks some. This table has more than 100,000 clones, approximately 53% appearing once. The sample here was CD4+ T cells sorted from blood, taken at week 0. These receptors were taken from a human donor with alopecia areata.

This chain links TRBV6-5 with TRBJ1-1; 7 bases agree with TRBD1. After removal of 7 bases from V and 0 bases from J, the junction contained 8 bases not matched to a gene. The CDR3 sequence is 15 residues long. Per germline, CDR1 MNHEY and CDR2 SVGAGI. Written as DNA, the CDR3 is TGTGCCAGCACCCGACAGGGAGGAATGAACACTGAAGCTTTCTTT. This encodes CASTRQGGMNTEAFF.

This clone was detected a few times. The chain couples TRBV9 to TRBJ1-2; maybe TRBD1 (6 bases). The CDR3 runs 12 residues. From germline, CDR1 is SGDLS and CDR2 YYNGEE. Deletions cut 6 bases from V and 6 bases from J, with 12 bases between. The CDR3 loop is CASMGRGDGYTF. The DNA for the CDR3 is TGTGCCAGCATGGGAAGGGGGGATGGCTACACCTTC.

V is TRBV18 and J is TRBJ2-2, with TRBD2 matching 8 bases. The germline V gene encodes CDR1 KGHSH and CDR2 LQKENI. The V gene end was trimmed by 1 base and the J gene end by 3 bases; junction bases not matched to a gene: 10. The CDR3 contains 18 residues. The DNA for the CDR3 is TGTGCCAGCTCACCACTGGGACTAGGGATTGCGGACACCGGGGAGCTGTTTTTT. This translates into CASSPLGLGIADTGELFF.

This clone was counted between two and nine times. V usage is TRBV5-4 and J usage is TRBJ2-7; 10 bases are a match to TRBD1. The junction had 6 bases not matched to a gene; V was cut back by 3 bases and J by 3 bases. The length of the CDR3 is 15 residues. Germline V gives CDR1 SGHNT, CDR2 YYREEE (reference sequence). The CDR3 nucleotides read TGTGCCAGCAGCTCTGCCGGGACAGGGGACTACGAGCAGTACTTC. Protein: CASSSAGTGDYEQYF.

The rearrangement uses TRBV6-1 and TRBJ1-5; 8 nucleotides line up with TRBD1. V shed 7 bases, J shed 4 bases, and the junction held 6 bases outside the gene matches. CDR3 length equals 14 residues. Germline V gene sequence: CDR1 MNHNS, CDR2 SASEGT. The chain's CDR3 is CASTRTGKNQPQHF. CDR3 sequence (DNA): TGTGCCAGCACCCGGACAGGGAAAAATCAGCCCCAGCATTTT.

The CDR3 reads CASRDDRGLRETQYF. The CDR3 DNA is TGTGCCAGCAGGGACGACCGGGGCCTTCGGGAGACCCAGTACTTC. The V gene is TRBV2, the J gene TRBJ2-5, with D perhaps assigned TRBD1 or TRBD2 (5 bases each). V was cut by 6 bases and J by 5 bases, with 19 bases left in between. CDR1 and CDR2 from the germline V gene are SNHLY and FYNNEI. This CDR3 comprises 15 residues. Complete variable domain (other parts from reference TRBV2 and TRBJ2-5): EPEVTQTPSHQVTQMGQEVILRCVPISNHLYFYWYRQILGQKVEFLVSFYNNEISEKSEIFDDQFSVERPDGSNFTLKIRSTKLEDSAMYFCASRDDRGLRETQYFGPGTRLLVL.

This chain uses TRBV2 with TRBJ2-7, with D possibly TRBD2 on 5 matching bases. This CDR3 contains 14 residues. CDR1 SNHLY and CDR2 FYNNEI come from the germline V gene. V was clipped by 2 bases and J by 1 base, with 9 bases between them. The CDR3 region is CASSEKGGSYEQYF. The DNA for the CDR3 is TGTGCCAGCAGTGAAAAAGGCGGGTCCTACGAGCAGTACTTC.

The chain carries TRBV2 and TRBJ2-1; a possible D gene is TRBD2 (6 bases). Germline V lookup: CDR1 SNHLY, CDR2 FYNNEI. V lost 6 bases to trimming and J lost 3 bases, with 15 bases between them. The CDR3 length is 15 residues. CDR3 nucleotide sequence: TGTGCCAGCAGCTTAAACGGAGCGGGCTACAATGAGCAGTTCTTC. Its protein product is CASSLNGAGYNEQFF.

The CDR3 DNA follows: TGTGCCAGCAGCGGGGACACAAATCAGCCCCAGCATTTT. Its translation: CASSGDTNQPQHF. The chain combines TRBV2 with TRBJ1-5; possibly TRBD1 for D (6 bases). V dropped 6 bases and J dropped 4 bases, with 10 bases sitting between them. This CDR3 spans 13 amino acids. In germline, CDR1 is SNHLY, CDR2 FYNNEI. The full variable domain, completed using reference TRBV2 and TRBJ1-5, is EPEVTQTPSHQVTQMGQEVILRCVPISNHLYFYWYRQILGQKVEFLVSFYNNEISEKSEIFDDQFSVERPDGSNFTLKIRSTKLEDSAMYFCASSGDTNQPQHFGDGTRLSIL.

The chain links TRBV4-1 to TRBJ2-5; 10 nucleotides align to TRBD1. V shed 1 base and J 5 bases; nucleotides not matched to a gene: 4. The CDR3 has 15 residues. CDR1 is MGHRA and CDR2 is YSYEKL in the germline V gene. This CDR3 is CASSQGQGAGETQYF. The CDR3 DNA sequence: TGCGCCAGCAGCCAAGGACAGGGGGCTGGCGAGACCCAGTACTTC.

The chain couples TRBV30 to TRBJ1-1; 8 bases align to TRBD1. CDR3 length: 14 residues. Germline V gene sequence: CDR1 GTSNPN, CDR2 SVGIG (reference sequence). Germline trimming cut 3 bases from V and 5 bases from J; bases unmatched to any gene: 8. CDR3 in DNA: TGTGCCTGGAGGCGGGGACAGGCGGAGACTGAAGCTTTCTTT. Its protein product is CAWRRGQAETEAFF.

The chain joins TRBV5-4 to TRBJ1-6; a possible D gene is TRBD1 (5 bases). V gave up 0 bases and J gave up 10 bases, with 17 bases separating them. Germline V gives CDR1 SGHNT, CDR2 YYREEE (reference sequence). The length of the CDR3 is 16 residues. The CDR3 sequence is CASSLEYGGRESPLHF. The CDR3 nucleotides are TGTGCCAGCAGCTTGGAATATGGGGGTAGGGAATCACCCCTCCACTTT.

The chain is built from TRBV18 and TRBJ1-5, with D unclear. Germline CDR1 reads KGHSH; CDR2 reads LQKENI. V shed 1 base and J shed 0 bases, with 7 bases lying between them. The length of the CDR3 is 15 residues. The CDR3, as DNA: TGTGCCAGCTCACCACTAGGGAGTAGCAATCAGCCCCAGCATTTT. Its translation: CASSPLGSSNQPQHF.

The CDR3 spells CASSFSTSGTSYEQYF. In DNA, the CDR3 is TGCGCCAGCAGCTTTTCGACTAGCGGGACATCCTACGAGCAGTACTTC. V usage is TRBV5-1 and J usage is TRBJ2-7; the match to TRBD2 covers 11 bases. Germline-derived CDR1 and CDR2 are SGHRS and YFSETQ. V was clipped by 2 bases and J by 1 base; unmatched bases: 5. The CDR3 is 16 residues long.

The chain is built from TRBV18 and TRBJ2-6, with D unclear. Germline V CDR1 and CDR2: KGHSH, LQKENI. Trimming pared 3 bases from V and 0 bases from J, leaving 15 bases between. This CDR3 contains 18 residues. The CDR3: CASSPRTAPSSGANVLTF. CDR3 DNA sequence: TGTGCCAGCTCACCGCGGACCGCGCCTAGCTCTGGGGCCAACGTCCTGACTTTC.

This clone has more than one count but fewer than ten. The V gene is TRBV7-2, the J gene TRBJ2-7; D is perhaps TRBD2 (5 bases). Germline V gene sequence: CDR1 SGHTA, CDR2 FQGNSA. The ends were cut back, 4 bases at V and 6 bases at J, with 16 bases in the middle. The CDR3 totals 14 residues. The CDR3 reads CASSSVAGLFEQYF. The CDR3 nucleotides are TGTGCCAGCAGCTCCGTTGCGGGCCTTTTCGAGCAGTACTTC.

The rearrangement joins TRBV7-9 to TRBJ2-6, with D possibly matching TRBD1 (6 bases). The V end lost 5 bases, the J end lost 1 base, and 9 bases lay between the germline ends. The CDR3 spans 15 residues. CDR1 and CDR2 from the germline V gene are SEHNR and FQNEAQ (reference sequence). This CDR3 reads CASSQGISGANVLTF. The DNA for the CDR3 is TGTGCCAGCAGCCAGGGGATATCTGGGGCCAACGTCCTGACTTTC.

This clone was detected only a few times. This chain joins TRBV7-2 and TRBJ2-3; 8 nucleotides align to TRBD2. CDR3 length equals 14 residues. V dropped 5 bases and J dropped 6; count of bases not matched to a gene: 7. Per germline, CDR1 SGHTA and CDR2 FQGNSA. The CDR3 region has the DNA TGTGCCAGCAGCAACCGCGGGGGGCCCGATACGCAGTATTTT. Encoded protein: CASSNRGGPDTQYF.

This sequence joins TRBV2 and TRBJ2-5; no reliable D call. This CDR3 is 14 amino acids long. CDR1 is SNHLY, CDR2 FYNNEI, per germline. V was cut by 6 bases and J by 1 base, with 12 bases left in between. CDR3 protein: CASSDAGFQETQYF. The CDR3 DNA reads TGTGCCAGCAGCGACGCCGGGTTCCAAGAGACCCAGTACTTC.

The rearrangement links TRBV7-9 to TRBJ1-2; D is perhaps TRBD1 (5 bases). CDR1 SEHNR and CDR2 FQNEAQ come from the germline V gene (reference sequence). There are 12 residues in the CDR3. V was clipped by 5 bases and J by 8 bases, with 12 bases between them. The CDR3 loop is CASSGTGGGYTF. CDR3 DNA sequence: TGTGCCAGCAGCGGGACTGGGGGAGGCTACACCTTC.

This chain connects TRBV15 to TRBJ2-3; tentative D call: TRBD2 (6 bases). Trimming left V 4 bases short and J 4 bases short, with 15 bases between. Per germline, CDR1 LNHNV and CDR2 YYDKDF (reference sequence). The CDR3 consists of 15 residues. CDR3 sequence reads: CATSTGRASADTQYF. CDR3 nucleotides: TGTGCCACCAGCACGGGCAGGGCTAGCGCAGATACGCAGTATTTT.

The rearrangement uses TRBV2 and TRBJ2-7; 13 nucleotides agree with TRBD2. This CDR3 is built from 15 residues. Germline CDR1 and CDR2: SNHLY and FYNNEI. After removal of 6 bases from V and 3 bases from J, the junction contained 5 bases not matched to a gene. CDR3 protein: CASSPRTSGGYEQYF. In nucleotides, the CDR3 is TGTGCCAGCAGCCCCAGGACTAGCGGGGGCTACGAGCAGTACTTC.

The rearrangement uses TRBV25-1 and TRBJ2-1; D is possibly TRBD1 (5 bases). Per the germline V gene, CDR1 is MGHDK and CDR2 is SYGVNS. The V gene lost 6 bases and the J gene lost 0 bases, with 9 bases spanning the gap. The CDR3 contains 14 residues. The CDR3 nucleotides are TGTGCCAGCAGGGACACAAGCTCCTACAATGAGCAGTTCTTC. It specifies CASRDTSSYNEQFF.

V usage is TRBV7-9 and J usage is TRBJ1-5; no firm D call. Trimming took 2 bases from V and 2 from J, leaving 16 bases between them. This CDR3 has 17 residues. The V gene's germline CDR1 is SEHNR and CDR2 FQNEAQ (reference sequence). CDR3 bases: TGTGCCAGCAGCTTAAGTGTCGCGGGGTTGGGCAATCAGCCCCAGCATTTT. It yields the protein CASSLSVAGLGNQPQHF. Looking up the rest from reference TRBV7-9 and TRBJ1-5 gives the full variable domain: DTGVSQNPRHKITKRGQNVTFRCDPISEHNRLYWYRQTLGQGPEFLTYFQNEAQLEKSRLLSDRFSAERPKGSFSTLEIQRTEQGDSAMYLCASSLSVAGLGNQPQHFGDGTRLSIL.

V usage is TRBV15 and J usage is TRBJ2-4; possibly TRBD2 for D (6 bases). The ends were cut back, 1 base at V and 0 bases at J, with 7 bases in the middle. CDR1 and CDR2 from the germline V gene are LNHNV and YYDKDF (reference sequence). The CDR3 consists of 15 residues. The CDR3 here is CATSRGGLAKNIQYF. CDR3 coding DNA: TGTGCCACCAGCAGAGGGGGACTAGCCAAAAACATTCAGTACTTC.

This chain joins TRBV5-1 and TRBJ2-3; 11 nucleotides agree with TRBD2. J gave up 7 bases and V 3 bases, and 7 bases lay outside the gene matches. This CDR3 is built from 15 residues. Germline V lookup: CDR1 SGHRS, CDR2 YFSETQ. The CDR3 sequence is CASSWASGGTNTQYF. In DNA, the CDR3 is TGCGCCAGCAGCTGGGCTAGCGGGGGGACCAATACGCAGTATTTT.